This T cell receptor (beta chain) was identified in a study of identical twins. TCRdb independently ran MiXCR on the 5' RACE reads; one entry per CDR3 protein. Among about 530,000 distinct CDR3 sequences listed, approximately 20% were seen once. In its sample, this clonotype was seen a few times. V dropped 5 bases and J dropped 5 bases, with 15 bases sitting between them. The germline gives CDR1 LGHDT, CDR2 YNNKEL (reference sequence). The length of the CDR3 is 14 residues. The same sample was also studied in work on yellow fever vaccine responses in identical twins. As that study records: Twins' vaccine T cell responses were reported to seem partly convergent and partly personalized.

This chain connects TRBV3-1 to TRBJ2-5, with D maybe TRBD2 (5 bases). The TCR originated in a woman under 30 in good health. Sample: CD4+ T cells sorted from blood. This CDR3 is CASSESRGAETQYF. In nucleotides, the CDR3 is TGTGCCAGCAGCGAGAGCCGGGGAGCGGAGACCCAGTACTTC.